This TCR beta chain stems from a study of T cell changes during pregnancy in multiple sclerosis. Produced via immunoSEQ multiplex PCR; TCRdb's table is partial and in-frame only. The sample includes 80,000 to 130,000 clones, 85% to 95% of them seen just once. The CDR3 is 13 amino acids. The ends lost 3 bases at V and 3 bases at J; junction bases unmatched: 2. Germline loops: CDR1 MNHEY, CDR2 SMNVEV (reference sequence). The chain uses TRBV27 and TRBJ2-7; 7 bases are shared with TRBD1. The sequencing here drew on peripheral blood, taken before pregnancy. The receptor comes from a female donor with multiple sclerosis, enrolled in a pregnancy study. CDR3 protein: CASSLTGHYEQYF. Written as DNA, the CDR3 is TGTGCCAGCAGTTTGACAGGGCACTACGAGCAGTACTTC.